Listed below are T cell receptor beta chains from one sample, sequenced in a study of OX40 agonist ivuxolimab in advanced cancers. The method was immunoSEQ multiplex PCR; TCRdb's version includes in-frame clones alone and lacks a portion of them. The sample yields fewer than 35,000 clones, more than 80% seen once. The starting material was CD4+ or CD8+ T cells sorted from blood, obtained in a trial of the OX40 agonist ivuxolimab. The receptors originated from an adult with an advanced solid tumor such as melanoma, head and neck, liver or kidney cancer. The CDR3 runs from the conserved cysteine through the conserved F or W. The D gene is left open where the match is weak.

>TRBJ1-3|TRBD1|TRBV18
CASSPGQRNTIYF
TGTGCCAGCTCACCGGGACAGCGAAACACCATATATTTT
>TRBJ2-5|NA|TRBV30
CAFSHGPQETQYF
TGTGCCTTCTCCCACGGACCCCAAGAGACCCAGTACTTC
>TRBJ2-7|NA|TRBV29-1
CSVVERPGTYEQYF
TGCAGCGTTGTGGAACGGCCGGGGACGTACGAGCAGTACTTC
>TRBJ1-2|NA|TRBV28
CASSVTVYGYTF
TGTGCCAGCAGTGTGACGGTCTATGGCTACACCTTC
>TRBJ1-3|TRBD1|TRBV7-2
CASRLAGGQISGNTIYF
TGTGCCAGCAGACTAGCAGGGGGGCAAATCTCTGGAAACACCATATATTTT
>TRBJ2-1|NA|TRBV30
CAWSALYEQFF
TGTGCCTGGAGTGCCCTGTATGAGCAGTTCTTC
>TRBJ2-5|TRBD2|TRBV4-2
CASKRTSGEQETQYF
TGTGCCAGCAAGAGGACTAGCGGGGAACAAGAGACCCAGTACTTC
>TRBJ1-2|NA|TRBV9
CASSLGEGNYGYTF
TGTGCCAGCAGCCTCGGGGAGGGTAACTATGGCTACACCTTC
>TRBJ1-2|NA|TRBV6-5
CASSLSGRANYGYTF
TGTGCCAGCAGCCTCTCGGGGAGAGCTAACTATGGCTACACCTTC
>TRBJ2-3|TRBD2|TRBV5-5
CASVKVAGAPTQYF
TGTGCCAGCGTTAAGGTAGCGGGAGCGCCAACGCAGTATTTT